Listed here are 18 T cell receptor beta chains from one sample, sequenced in a study of T cells in Graves' hyperthyroidism and ophthalmopathy (dated by TCRdb to the late 2010s). Libraries came from multiplex PCR. Sequencing was carried out with an Illumina HiSeq 2000. The TCR beta CDR3 regions were amplified from RNA transcripts. The TCR CDR3 was subjected to a first round of RT-PCR using the HTBI primer set and the Qiagen OneStep RT-PCR kit. In TCRdb, the public reads were trimmed at Q25 with fastp and aligned with MiXCR, with productive beta chains retained. When rows share a CDR3 protein, they turn into one entry using the most common DNA and genes. The sample records hundreds of thousands of distinct CDR3 sequences, just under 20% of which are singletons. 47% of the sample rests with the top ten. The sequenced sample consisted of blood. These receptors originate from a man aged 35 to 55 with Graves' ophthalmopathy.

Note on this clonotype: With a far larger clone one base away, a read error is the likely cause. This chain links TRBV18 with TRBJ2-1; D ambiguous. V was clipped by 4 bases and J by 8 bases, with 3 bases between them. The CDR3 runs to 10 residues. In germline, CDR1 is KGHSH, CDR2 LQKENI. The CDR3 spells CASSHDEQFF. CDR3 coding DNA: TGTGCCAGCTCACACGATGAGCAGTTCTTC.

Ten or more counts support this clonotype. The junction departs from the called germline gene at one end, perhaps through a read error. V usage is TRBV5-1 and J usage is TRBJ2-2; 7 positions match TRBD1. Germline CDR1 and CDR2: SGHRS and YFSETQ. This CDR3 has 14 amino acids. The chain's CDR3 is CASSLAGGTGELFF. CDR3 sequence (DNA): TGTGCCAGCAGCTTAGCAGGGGGCACCGGGGAGCTGTTTTTT.

This clonotype was picked up many times. The chain employs TRBV5-1 and TRBJ2-7; 10 bases map to TRBD2. The ends lost 0 bases at V and 3 bases at J; junction bases unmatched: 3. CDR1 and CDR2 (germline): SGHRS, YFSETQ. This CDR3 region has 15 residues. CDR3 in DNA: TGCGCCAGCAGCTTGGCTAGCGGGAGTGTCTACGAGCAGTACTTC. Translation gives CASSLASGSVYEQYF.

In this sample, this clonotype turned up a few times. CDR3 amino acids: CAISEGGVLGYTF. The CDR3 DNA is TGTGCCATCAGTGAAGGAGGTGTCCTTGGCTACACCTTC. This chain uses TRBV10-3 with TRBJ1-2; D remains ambiguous. Trimming took 3 bases from V and 7 from J, leaving 12 bases between them. Germline assignment: CDR1 ENHRY and CDR2 SYGVKD. This CDR3 contains 13 residues.

This clonotype was seen repeatedly, ten times or more. This rearrangement joins TRBV5-1 to TRBJ2-1; 9 bases map to TRBD2. CDR1 is SGHRS and CDR2 is YFSETQ in the germline V gene. The V gene end was trimmed by 7 bases and the J gene end by 9 bases; junction bases not matched to a gene: 14. The CDR3 contains 15 residues. The CDR3 DNA follows: TGCGCCAGCCGTGGGTTGGTAGCGGGAGATGGTGAGCAGTTCTTC. Translated, it gives CASRGLVAGDGEQFF.

The table lists this clonotype with many counts. The chain combines TRBV2 with TRBJ2-7, with D possibly being TRBD1 (6 bases). The CDR3 is 13 residues long. Germline assignment: CDR1 SNHLY and CDR2 FYNNEI. V was pared by 6 bases and J by 1 base, with 10 bases between. The CDR3 loop reads CASRGGQSYEQYF. In DNA, the CDR3 is TGTGCCAGCAGGGGCGGACAGTCCTACGAGCAGTACTTC.

The rearrangement links TRBV5-8 to TRBJ2-7, with 9 positions matching TRBD2. V trimming: 2 bases; J trimming: 9 bases; junction bases outside the gene matches: 9. CDR1 and CDR2 from the germline V gene are SGHTS and YDEGEE. The CDR3 sequence is 14 residues long. For the CDR3, the DNA is TGTGCCAGCAGCTTTAGCGGGAGTACGGTCGGGCAGTACTTC. Protein: CASSFSGSTVGQYF.

This clonotype was counted only a few times. The chain couples TRBV2 to TRBJ1-6, with D perhaps matching TRBD1 (5 bases). Germline CDR1 and CDR2: SNHLY and FYNNEI. The CDR3 contains 12 residues. The V end was cut by 6 bases, the J end by 11 bases, with 11 bases between. The CDR3 region has the DNA TGTGCCAGCAGAGGGGACCTTACACCCCTCCACTTT. Its protein product is CASRGDLTPLHF.

This clonotype was counted between two and nine times. The chain links TRBV28 to TRBJ1-2; D is uncertain. Germline loops: CDR1 MDHEN, CDR2 SYDVKM. The CDR3 has 13 residues. V was clipped by 5 bases and J by 6 bases, with 13 bases between them. CDR3 sequence: CASSNTVTNGYTF. The CDR3 DNA reads as TGTGCCAGCAGTAATACCGTGACAAATGGCTACACCTTC.

Only a few counts were recorded for this clonotype. The V and J genes are TRBV6-5 and TRBJ1-1; TRBD1 matches at 7 bases. This CDR3 is 18 amino acids long. Germline CDR1 MNHEY, CDR2 SVGAGI. After removal of 1 base from V and 2 bases from J, the junction contained 13 bases not matched to a gene. This chain's CDR3 is CASSYFQLQGIINTEAFF. The DNA for the CDR3 is TGTGCCAGCAGTTACTTTCAACTACAGGGGATTATTAACACTGAAGCTTTCTTT.

This clonotype occurred many times. The chain has TRBV13 and TRBJ2-7, with a tentative D call TRBD1 (5 bases). V was trimmed by 4 bases and J by 0 bases, leaving 16 bases between them. CDR3 length equals 16 residues. Per the germline V gene, CDR1 is PRHDT and CDR2 is FYEKMQ (reference sequence). In nucleotides, the CDR3 is TGTGCCAGCAGCTCCAGGGATAACGGGTACTCCTACGAGCAGTACTTC. Amino acids: CASSSRDNGYSYEQYF.

The chain carries TRBV6-1 and TRBJ2-7, with TRBD2 identical over 11 bases. CDR3 length equals 16 residues. Per the germline V gene, CDR1 is MNHNS and CDR2 is SASEGT. J gave up 9 bases and V 6 bases, and 16 bases lay outside the gene matches. The CDR3 is CASRGAQTSGAAMQYF. CDR3 nucleotide sequence: TGTGCCAGCAGGGGGGCTCAGACTAGCGGGGCGGCGATGCAGTACTTC.

This clonotype was seen ten or more times. The rearrangement joins TRBV28 to TRBJ2-7; 9 bases agree with TRBD1. Germline V CDR1 and CDR2: MDHEN, SYDVKM. The trim removed 6 bases at V and 4 bases at J, leaving 7 bases unmatched. The CDR3 is made up of 14 amino acids. CDR3 region: CASRRGQGTYEQYF. The CDR3 DNA reads TGTGCCAGCAGACGGGGACAGGGCACATACGAGCAGTACTTC.

The chain joins TRBV19 to TRBJ2-1; the match to TRBD2 covers 7 bases. V trimming: 2 bases; J trimming: 7 bases; junction bases outside the gene matches: 5. Germline CDR1 LNHDA, CDR2 SQIVND (reference sequence). The CDR3 runs 14 residues. The CDR3 region has the DNA TGTGCCAGTAGTATACAGGGAGGGAATAATGAGCAGTTCTTC. The encoded protein is CASSIQGGNNEQFF.

This clonotype occurred many times. The rearrangement links TRBV20-1 to TRBJ2-4; 9 positions agree with TRBD2. Germline lookup yields CDR1 DFQATT and CDR2 SNEGSKA (reference sequence). J was trimmed by 3 bases and V by 3 bases; bases with no gene match: 6. This CDR3 region has 15 residues. This CDR3 reads CSASGTSPLKNIQYF. CDR3 bases: TGCAGTGCTAGCGGGACTAGCCCTCTCAAAAACATTCAGTACTTC.

This clonotype was seen many times. The chain carries TRBV6-2 or TRBV6-3 and TRBJ2-3; no definite D call. The length of the CDR3 is 14 residues. Germline V CDR1 and CDR2: MNHEY, SVGEGT. The ends were cut back, 6 bases at V and 3 bases at J, with 13 bases in the middle. This CDR3 reads CASSDGPRTDTQYF. The CDR3 bases are TGTGCCAGCAGCGACGGTCCCAGGACAGATACGCAGTATTTT.

The chain links TRBV19 to TRBJ1-2; unclear D gene. CDR3 size: 11 residues. The V and J ends lost 11 bases and 5 bases respectively, with 12 bases between them. Germline V gene lookup returns CDR1 LNHDA and CDR2 SQIVND (reference sequence). CDR3 nucleotide sequence: TGTGCCTCTAGGGTAGGGTATGGCTACACCTTC. Translation gives CASRVGYGYTF. Full variable domain (outside the CDR3, taken from reference TRBV19 and TRBJ1-2): DGGITQSPKYLFRKEGQNVTLSCEQNLNHDAMYWYRQDPGQGLRLIYYSQIVNDFQKGDIAEGYSVSREKKESFPLTVTSAQKNPTAFYLCASRVGYGYTFGSGTRLTVV.

This clonotype was observed many times. The CDR3 nucleotides are TGTGCCTGGAACTTCGGCGCCCTAGGACCACAAGAGACCCAGTACTTC. It codes for CAWNFGALGPQETQYF. This chain joins TRBV30 and TRBJ2-5; D uncertain. The V and J ends lost 4 bases and 2 bases respectively, with 20 bases between them. The germline V gene has CDR1 GTSNPN and CDR2 SVGIG (reference sequence). The CDR3 sequence is 16 residues long.